Listed here are 18 T cell receptor beta chains from one sample, sequenced in a study of T cells in Graves' hyperthyroidism and ophthalmopathy. Amplification targeted TCR beta CDR3 regions from RNA transcripts. The study used the HTBI primer set for a first-round RT-PCR of the TCR CDR3. From the multiplex PCR reads, TCRdb called clonotypes with MiXCR, one entry per CDR3 protein. The sample holds about 560,000 distinct CDR3 sequences, about half seen once. Material: peripheral blood or thyroid tissue (not recorded which). Source of these receptors: a woman younger than 30 with Graves' hyperthyroidism.

The chain uses TRBV29-1 and TRBJ1-2, with TRBD1 matching over 10 bases. V lost 7 bases and J lost 4; bases outside the gene matches: 9. From germline, CDR1 is SQVTM and CDR2 ANQGSEA. CDR3 size: 14 residues. CDR3 in amino acids: CSAAGTGVSYGYTF. CDR3 bases: TGCAGCGCAGCCGGGACAGGGGTGTCCTATGGCTACACCTTC.

The chain carries TRBV29-1 and TRBJ1-2; TRBD1 matches at 7 bases. The CDR3 is made up of 12 amino acids. Germline V gives CDR1 SQVTM, CDR2 ANQGSEA. J was trimmed by 5 bases and V by 7 bases; bases with no gene match: 7. The CDR3 sequence is CSATGFPYGYTF. CDR3 sequence (DNA): TGCAGCGCGACAGGGTTCCCTTATGGCTACACCTTC.

The chain joins TRBV7-9 to TRBJ1-3; a possible D gene is TRBD1 (5 bases). Germline lookup yields CDR1 SEHNR and CDR2 FQNEAQ (reference sequence). Trimming shortened V by 4 bases and J by 0 bases, and 13 bases separated the two germline ends. The CDR3 runs 16 residues. CDR3: CASSSGTFYSGNTIYF. CDR3 DNA sequence: TGTGCCAGCAGCTCAGGGACGTTCTACTCTGGAAACACCATATATTTT.

The genes are TRBV2 and TRBJ1-1; no clear D gene. V was shortened by 5 bases and J by 4 bases, with 14 bases between the two germline ends. This CDR3 is built from 14 residues. The germline CDR1 and CDR2 sequences are SNHLY and FYNNEI. The CDR3 DNA sequence: TGTGCCAGCAGTTACTATGGGGTTAGCACTGAAGCTTTCTTT. Amino acid sequence: CASSYYGVSTEAFF.

The chain recombines TRBV9 with TRBJ2-5; 8 nucleotides align to TRBD1. The ends lost 3 bases at V and 5 bases at J; junction bases unmatched: 3. The CDR3 spans 13 residues. CDR1 is SGDLS, CDR2 YYNGEE, per germline. The CDR3 coding sequence is TGTGCCAGCAGCGGCAGGGGGCGGGAGACCCAGTACTTC. Residues: CASSGRGRETQYF.

The V and J genes are TRBV24-1 and TRBJ2-7; 7 bases align to TRBD1. Germline assignment: CDR1 KGHDR and CDR2 SFDVKD. Trimming cost V 9 bases and J 3 bases; bases outside gene matches: 10. The CDR3 is 14 amino acids. CDR3: CATGRTGRIYEQYF. The CDR3 DNA reads as TGTGCCACCGGTCGGACAGGTCGTATCTACGAGCAGTACTTC.

The table lists this clonotype with a few counts. V is TRBV20-1 and J is TRBJ2-7; D gene unclear. V lost 3 bases, J lost 4 bases, and 13 bases lay in between. The germline gives CDR1 DFQATT, CDR2 SNEGSKA (reference sequence). The CDR3 runs to 13 residues. The chain's CDR3 is CSASHRSAYEQYF. As DNA, the CDR3 is TGCAGTGCTAGTCACAGAAGTGCATACGAGCAGTACTTC.

The table lists this clonotype with a few counts. The chain combines TRBV9 with TRBJ1-1, with TRBD1 matching 7 bases. This CDR3 has 13 amino acids. The J segment lost 5 bases and the V segment lost 4 bases, leaving 5 bases of the junction unmatched. In germline, CDR1 is SGDLS, CDR2 YYNGEE. CDR3 sequence reads: CASSITGVTEAFF. The CDR3 DNA sequence: TGTGCCAGCAGCATAACAGGGGTTACTGAAGCTTTCTTT.

This rearrangement joins TRBV24-1 to TRBJ2-7, with 10 positions matching TRBD2. The V gene end was trimmed by 5 bases and the J gene end by 2 bases; junction bases not matched to a gene: 11. This CDR3 has 17 amino acids. Germline CDR1 and CDR2: KGHDR and SFDVKD. The CDR3 region has the DNA TGTGCCACCAGTGCCCAGTCCGGGACTAGCGTCACCTACGAGCAGTACTTC. Protein: CATSAQSGTSVTYEQYF.

The rearrangement links TRBV12-3 or TRBV12-4 to TRBJ2-5; 8 nucleotides agree with TRBD1. V shed 5 bases and J 12 bases; nucleotides not matched to a gene: 5. The CDR3 sequence is 11 residues long. CDR3 amino acids: CASSLRGHKYF. The CDR3 DNA is TGTGCCAGCAGTCTCAGGGGGCATAAGTACTTC.

J is TRBJ2-1 and V is TRBV29-1; 7 nucleotides align to TRBD2. V gave up 5 bases and J gave up 0 bases; unmatched junction bases: 4. Germline assignment: CDR1 SQVTM and CDR2 ANQGSEA. This CDR3 comprises 14 residues. The CDR3 nucleotides are TGCAGCGTTCAAGCGGGGAGCTCCTACAATGAGCAGTTCTTC. Protein product: CSVQAGSSYNEQFF.

The rearrangement joins TRBV29-1 to TRBJ1-4; 12 bases fit TRBD1. In germline, CDR1 is SQVTM, CDR2 ANQGSEA. CDR3 length: 14 residues. The J segment lost 7 bases and the V segment lost 8 bases, leaving 8 bases of the junction unmatched. Here the CDR3 reads CSRAGTGGSEKLFF. DNA for the CDR3: TGCAGCAGAGCCGGGACAGGGGGCTCTGAAAAACTGTTTTTT.

This clonotype has a handful of counts. The chain links TRBV10-2 to TRBJ2-5; 13 positions agree with TRBD2. V dropped 8 bases and J dropped 0; count of bases not matched to a gene: 12. The length of the CDR3 is 18 residues. The germline gives CDR1 WSHSY, CDR2 SAAADI. The CDR3 region has the DNA TGCGCCAGCGGGGGACTAGCGGGACCTTGGGGCCACCAAGAGACCCAGTACTTC. This translates into CASGGLAGPWGHQETQYF.

DNA of the CDR3: TGCAGTGCTAAGAGCCCGGCGGCCACCCAAGAGACCCAGTACTTC. As protein: CSAKSPAATQETQYF. This chain connects TRBV20-1 to TRBJ2-5, with D uncertain. Germline assignment: CDR1 DFQATT and CDR2 SNEGSKA (reference sequence). The CDR3 is 15 amino acids. The ends were cut back, 4 bases at V and 1 base at J, with 16 bases in the middle.

On this clonotype: An end of the junction does not agree with germline; a read error may underlie this. The chain carries TRBV7-9 and TRBJ2-7; 7 bases align to TRBD1. In germline, CDR1 is SEHNR, CDR2 FQNEAQ (reference sequence). The CDR3 consists of 14 residues. CDR3: CASSFRDSSCEQYF. As DNA, the CDR3 is TGTGCCAGCAGTTTCCGGGACAGCTCCTGCGAGCAGTACTTC.

This clonotype was counted between two and nine times. Here the CDR3 reads CASSTRSSGRPYEQYF. The CDR3 DNA follows: TGTGCCAGCAGCACGAGATCTAGCGGGAGGCCCTACGAGCAGTACTTC. This chain joins TRBV7-9 and TRBJ2-7, with TRBD2 matching 11 bases. The CDR3 loop spans 16 amino acids. V trimming: 5 bases; J trimming: 2 bases; junction bases outside the gene matches: 8. CDR1 is SEHNR, CDR2 FQNEAQ, per germline (reference sequence).

The chain joins TRBV29-1 to TRBJ1-3, with D unresolved. Looked up from germline, CDR1 is SQVTM and CDR2 is ANQGSEA. Trimming took off 0 bases at V and 4 bases at J, with 10 bases between the two ends. CDR3 length equals 14 residues. CDR3 bases: TGCAGCGTTGAAGATCGACTAGCGGGAAACACCATATATTTT. Translating it yields CSVEDRLAGNTIYF.

This clonotype was observed a few times. At one end the junction does not follow the germline gene, possibly because of a read error. The chain recombines TRBV10-3 with TRBJ2-7; 9 nucleotides match TRBD1. Per the germline V gene, CDR1 is ENHRY and CDR2 is SYGVKD. This CDR3 contains 16 residues. The CDR3 spells CASSEPGQGSSYEQYF. In DNA form, the CDR3 reads TGTGCCAGCAGTGAACCGGGACAGGGAAGCTCCTACGAGCAGTACTTC.